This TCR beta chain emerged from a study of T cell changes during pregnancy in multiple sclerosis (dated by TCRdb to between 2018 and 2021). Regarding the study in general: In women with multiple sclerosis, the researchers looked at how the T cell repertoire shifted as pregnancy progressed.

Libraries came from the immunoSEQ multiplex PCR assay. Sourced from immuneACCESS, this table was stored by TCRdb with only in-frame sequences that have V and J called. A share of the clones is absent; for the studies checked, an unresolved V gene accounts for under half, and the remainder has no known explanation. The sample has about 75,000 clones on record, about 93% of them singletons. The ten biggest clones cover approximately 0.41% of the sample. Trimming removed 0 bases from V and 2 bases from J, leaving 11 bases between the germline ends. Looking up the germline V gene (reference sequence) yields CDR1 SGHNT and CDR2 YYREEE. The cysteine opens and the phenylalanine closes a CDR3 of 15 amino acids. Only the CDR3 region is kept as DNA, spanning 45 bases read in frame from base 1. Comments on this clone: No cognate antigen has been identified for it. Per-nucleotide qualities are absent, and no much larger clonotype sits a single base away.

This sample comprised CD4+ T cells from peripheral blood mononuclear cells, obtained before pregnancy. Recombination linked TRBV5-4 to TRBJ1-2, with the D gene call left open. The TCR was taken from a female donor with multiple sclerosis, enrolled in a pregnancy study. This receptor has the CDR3 CASSLGAGLNYGYTF. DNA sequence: TGTGCCAGCAGCTTGGGGGCTGGCCTCAACTATGGCTACACCTTC. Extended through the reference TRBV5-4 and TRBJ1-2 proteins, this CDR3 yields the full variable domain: ETGVTQSPTHLIKTRGQQVTLRCSSQSGHNTVSWYQQALGQGPQFIFQYYREEENGRGNFPPRFSGLQFPNYSSELNVNALELDDSALYLCASSLGAGLNYGYTFGSGTRLTVV.